This T cell receptor beta chain is from a study of cytomegalovirus exposure and HLA in healthy donors. Study at large: HLA-typed donors were the source of 82 million or so unique TCRs, which an early data release held.

Per germline, CDR1 SGHRS and CDR2 YFSETQ. The V segment lost 5 bases and the J segment 0 bases; nucleotides outside the gene matches: 5. The CDR3 consists of 15 residues. As for this clone: Its antigen is still unknown.

13 Jbeta primers and 60 Vbeta primers were used for the PCR. Libraries were prepared by immunoSEQ multiplex PCR; TCRdb keeps only in-frame clonotypes and omits some of them. In the table there are 150,000 to 180,000 clones, less than 85% of which are singletons. Findings and limits, study-wide: In a later analysis, TCR beta V- and J-gene trimming showed a link to a missense DCLRE1C variant.

The specimen sequenced was PBMCs. The chain employs TRBV5-1 and TRBJ2-3, with TRBD2 matching 8 bases. The receptor was isolated from a woman aged 50 to 65 in good health and CMV-seropositive. CDR3 DNA sequence: TGCGCCAGCAGTGTACTAGCGGATAGCACAGATACGCAGTATTTT. It encodes CASSVLADSTDTQYF.